These T cell receptor beta chains were read from a single sample in a study of response to subunit inactivated influenza vaccine. TCRdb analysed the RT-PCR reads with MiXCR anew, one entry per CDR3 protein. The data show over 750,000 distinct CDR3 sequences, 20% to 25% seen once. The source was PBMCs from blood, collected 5 days after vaccination. The receptor set was obtained from a man aged 45-65 years who received an inactivated influenza vaccine. Each CDR3 is given with its conserved first and last residue. D genes are given only for firm matches. Some rows mark clone size as missing; the rest say once, few, many or name a class of expanded clone.

NA,TRBV20-1,few,TRBJ2-7,CSAPPQGGSYEQYF,TGCAGTGCTCCCCCACAGGGAGGCTCCTACGAGCAGTACTTC
TRBD1,TRBV7-9,NA,TRBJ2-3,CASTDPDRELSDTQYF,TGTGCCAGCACCGACCCGGACAGGGAATTGTCAGATACGCAGTATTTT
TRBD1,TRBV20-1,NA,TRBJ1-2,CSARTGAYGYTF,TGCAGTGCTAGGACAGGGGCTTATGGCTACACCTTC
NA,TRBV12-3/TRBV12-4,NA,TRBJ2-7,CASRSRATYEQYF,TGTGCCAGCAGGAGCCGGGCCACCTACGAGCAGTACTTC
NA,TRBV7-2,NA,TRBJ2-3,CASSPQRWTDTQYF,TGTGCCAGCAGTCCCCAGAGATGGACAGATACGCAGTATTTT
NA,TRBV5-1,NA,TRBJ1-1,CASAPEFLNTEAFF,TGCGCCAGCGCCCCAGAGTTCCTGAACACTGAAGCTTTCTTT
NA,TRBV7-2,NA,TRBJ1-1,CASSLRGGNEAFF,TGTGCCAGCAGCTTACGAGGCGGAAATGAAGCTTTCTTT
NA,TRBV29-1,few,TRBJ2-7,CSVVGGVANEQYF,TGCAGCGTTGTTGGCGGGGTAGCCAACGAGCAGTACTTC
NA,TRBV7-2,few,TRBJ2-7,CASSLAGGYLSYEQYF,TGTGCCAGCAGCTTAGCGGGAGGTTACCTCTCCTACGAGCAGTACTTC
NA,TRBV5-5,NA,TRBJ1-1,CASSLGVRMNTEAFF,TGTGCCAGCAGCTTGGGAGTCAGGATGAACACTGAAGCTTTCTTT
TRBD1,TRBV7-2,few,TRBJ2-7,CASSLSTDRGEQYF,TGTGCCAGCAGCTTGTCAACCGACAGGGGCGAGCAGTACTTC
TRBD2,TRBV10-2,NA,TRBJ2-7,CASSVQRETYEQYF,TGCGCCAGCAGTGTGCAGCGGGAGACCTACGAGCAGTACTTC
NA,TRBV15,NA,TRBJ2-7,CATSRDNRAYEQYF,TGTGCCACCAGCAGAGATAACAGGGCCTACGAGCAGTACTTC
TRBD1,TRBV9,NA,TRBJ2-7,CASSGVGQGNEQYF,TGTGCCAGCAGCGGAGTGGGACAGGGGAACGAGCAGTACTTC
NA,TRBV10-3,few,TRBJ2-7,CAIATGTVMDEQYF,TGTGCCATCGCGACCGGAACGGTTATGGACGAGCAGTACTTC
NA,TRBV7-6,NA,TRBJ2-1,CASLRPGQTEQFF,TGTGCCAGCCTTAGACCTGGACAGACTGAGCAGTTCTTC
NA,TRBV5-1,NA,TRBJ2-2,CASSLASGTTDTGELFF,TGCGCCAGCAGCTTGGCGTCAGGGACGACGGACACCGGGGAGCTGTTTTTT
NA,TRBV11-2,NA,TRBJ1-4,CASSSQGGTEKLFF,TGTGCCAGCAGCTCTCAGGGCGGAACTGAAAAACTGTTTTTT
TRBD2,TRBV6-2/TRBV6-3,NA,TRBJ2-7,CASSYTSGRNHEQYF,TGTGCCAGCAGTTATACTAGCGGGAGGAACCACGAGCAGTACTTC
TRBD1,TRBV11-2,many,TRBJ2-1,CASSFDLTGASEQFF,TGTGCCAGCAGCTTCGACCTGACAGGGGCCAGTGAGCAGTTCTTC
NA,TRBV20-1,NA,TRBJ2-3,CSASFHADTQYF,TGCAGTGCTAGCTTTCACGCAGATACGCAGTATTTT
TRBD2,TRBV7-8,NA,TRBJ2-7,CASERGSHSYEQYF,TGTGCCAGCGAACGCGGGAGCCACTCCTACGAGCAGTACTTC
TRBD1,TRBV18,NA,TRBJ2-1,CASSYRGPGSEQFF,TGTGCCAGCTCATACAGGGGACCTGGGAGTGAGCAGTTCTTC
NA,TRBV7-9,few,TRBJ1-2,CASSLATLRGPNYGYTF,TGTGCCAGCAGCTTAGCGACCCTCCGGGGGCCCAACTATGGCTACACCTTC
NA,TRBV6-1,few,TRBJ2-7,CASSPLGTRSPYEQYF,TGTGCCAGCAGCCCACTTGGCACCCGGTCACCCTACGAGCAGTACTTC
NA,TRBV7-9,NA,TRBJ2-5,CASSLLEQGAQETQYF,TGTGCCAGCAGCCTACTAGAACAGGGAGCACAAGAGACCCAGTACTTC
NA,TRBV9,few,TRBJ2-5,CASSVGLGVSGGKETQYF,TGTGCCAGCAGCGTAGGTCTTGGGGTCAGTGGAGGGAAAGAGACCCAGTACTTC
TRBD1,TRBV20-1,NA,TRBJ2-7,CSARGGTGHEQYF,TGCAGTGCTAGAGGAGGGACAGGGCACGAGCAGTACTTC
TRBD1,TRBV7-2,few,TRBJ1-1,CASSQGTGGRTEAFF,TGTGCCAGCAGCCAAGGGACAGGGGGACGAACTGAAGCTTTCTTT
NA,TRBV9,NA,TRBJ2-1,CASSVEAGNNEQFF,TGTGCCAGCAGCGTAGAGGCTGGAAACAATGAGCAGTTCTTC
NA,TRBV2,NA,TRBJ2-3,CASGTDITSTDTQYF,TGTGCCAGCGGGACCGACATTACCTCCACAGATACGCAGTATTTT
TRBD2,TRBV12-3/TRBV12-4,few,TRBJ2-7,CASSLGGLAGLSTEQYF,TGTGCCAGCAGTTTAGGGGGGCTAGCGGGACTTTCCACCGAGCAGTACTTC
NA,TRBV7-8,few,TRBJ1-1,CASSITSGAGEAFF,TGTGCCAGCAGCATTACCTCAGGGGCCGGGGAAGCTTTCTTT
TRBD1,TRBV20-1,few,TRBJ2-5,CSAFDPGQGGQYF,TGCAGTGCTTTCGATCCGGGACAGGGTGGCCAGTACTTC
NA,TRBV29-1,few,TRBJ2-1,CSVEWGNEQFF,TGCAGCGTTGAATGGGGCAATGAGCAGTTCTTC
NA,TRBV7-2,few,TRBJ1-1,CASSLVSGELTEAFF,TGTGCCAGCAGCTTAGTTTCAGGGGAGTTAACTGAAGCTTTCTTT
NA,TRBV12-3/TRBV12-4,NA,TRBJ1-2,CASSWDISYGYTF,TGTGCCAGCAGTTGGGACATTTCCTATGGCTACACCTTC
NA,TRBV25-1,NA,TRBJ1-3,CASSEWAANTIYF,TGTGCCAGCAGTGAATGGGCCGCAAACACCATATATTTT
TRBD2,TRBV5-1,few,TRBJ2-3,CASSSGGGDTDTQYF,TGCGCCAGCAGCTCCGGCGGGGGGGACACAGATACGCAGTATTTT
TRBD1,TRBV29-1,few,TRBJ1-1,CSVYRDRGSRAFF,TGCAGCGTGTACCGGGACAGGGGGTCCCGAGCTTTCTTT
NA,TRBV5-5,few,TRBJ2-7,CASSTPFGRGYEQYF,TGTGCCAGCAGCACTCCCTTTGGAAGGGGCTACGAGCAGTACTTC
NA,TRBV5-1,NA,TRBJ1-1,CASSIQGQGITEAFF,TGCGCCAGCAGTATACAGGGTCAAGGTATCACTGAAGCTTTCTTT